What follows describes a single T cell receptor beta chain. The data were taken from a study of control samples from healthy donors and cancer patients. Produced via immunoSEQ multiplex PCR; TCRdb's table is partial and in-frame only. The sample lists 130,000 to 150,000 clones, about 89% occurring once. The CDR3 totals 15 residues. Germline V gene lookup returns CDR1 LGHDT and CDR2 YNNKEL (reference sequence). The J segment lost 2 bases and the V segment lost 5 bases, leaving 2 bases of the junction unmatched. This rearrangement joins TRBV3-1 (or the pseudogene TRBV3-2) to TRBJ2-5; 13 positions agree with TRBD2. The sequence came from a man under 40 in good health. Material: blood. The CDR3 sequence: CASSRTSGRQETQYF. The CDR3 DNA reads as TGTGCCAGCAGCAGGACTAGCGGGAGACAAGAGACCCAGTACTTC.